This entry lists 15 T cell receptor beta chains sequenced from one sample in a study of blood T cells in healthy people across ages. A second roughly 7 to 11 cycle PCR used barcoded and J-beta primers. TCRdb re-called the 5' RACE reads through MiXCR, storing one row per CDR3 protein. The sample consists of hundreds of thousands of distinct CDR3 sequences, roughly 64% of them appearing once. Source material: blood. The source of these receptors is a man under 40 in good health.

The count of this clonotype is one. The V gene is TRBV6-5, the J gene TRBJ1-1, with 7 bases identical to TRBD1. The germline CDR1 and CDR2 sequences are MNHEY and SVGAGI. Trimming removed 6 bases from V and 11 bases from J; junction bases left unmatched: 15. CDR3 length equals 14 residues. As DNA, the CDR3 is TGTGCCAGCAGCCCCGGGACAGCGGTGGATCAGGCTTTCTTT. It encodes CASSPGTAVDQAFF.

The chain uses TRBV10-3 and TRBJ2-3; 7 positions match TRBD2. This CDR3 has 14 residues. Trimming took 9 bases from V and 4 from J; bases not matched to a gene: 10. CDR1 and CDR2 (germline): ENHRY, SYGVKD. The CDR3 sequence: CAIGGVAGADTQYF. CDR3 nucleotide sequence: TGTGCCATAGGCGGAGTGGCGGGAGCAGATACGCAGTATTTT.

The rearrangement joins TRBV5-1 to TRBJ1-2; 8 bases are shared with TRBD1. The CDR3 spans 14 residues. V trimming: 4 bases; J trimming: 7 bases; junction bases outside the gene matches: 9. CDR1 is SGHRS and CDR2 is YFSETQ in the germline V gene. CDR3 protein: CASSDGQGTSGYTF. The DNA of the CDR3 is TGCGCCAGCAGCGATGGACAGGGAACGAGTGGCTACACCTTC.

The chain uses TRBV9 and TRBJ2-1, with 7 bases lining up with TRBD2. Germline V gene lookup returns CDR1 SGDLS and CDR2 YYNGEE. CDR3 length: 16 residues. V lost 0 bases and J lost 7; bases outside the gene matches: 10. CDR3 amino acids: CASSVGTSGVGNEQFF. The CDR3, as DNA: TGTGCCAGCAGCGTAGGGACAAGCGGGGTGGGTAATGAGCAGTTCTTC.

The genes are TRBV4-1 and TRBJ1-5, with 7 bases lining up with TRBD1. This CDR3 is 15 amino acids long. J lost 2 bases, V lost 6 bases, and 7 bases had no gene match. Germline V gives CDR1 MGHRA, CDR2 YSYEKL. The CDR3 DNA follows: TGCGCCAGCAGTGTCAGCACAGGGGGCAATCAGCCCCAGCATTTT. It encodes CASSVSTGGNQPQHF.

The rearrangement links TRBV6-1 to TRBJ2-5; the D gene is possibly TRBD1 (6 bases). Germline V gene lookup returns CDR1 MNHNS and CDR2 SASEGT. The CDR3 loop spans 13 amino acids. Trimming pared 9 bases from V and 3 bases from J, leaving 14 bases between. This CDR3 reads CASATGLKETQYF. The CDR3 bases are TGTGCCAGTGCTACAGGGTTGAAAGAGACCCAGTACTTC.

J is TRBJ2-1 and V is TRBV20-1; D may be TRBD1 (5 bases). Germline V gives CDR1 DFQATT, CDR2 SNEGSKA (reference sequence). The CDR3 is 16 residues long. V lost 0 bases and J lost 6, with 18 bases in between. In nucleotides, the CDR3 is TGCAGTGCTAGAGATCCTCTTAGCAGGGCAACCAATGAGCAGTTCTTC. This gives the protein CSARDPLSRATNEQFF.

The chain has TRBV6-5 and TRBJ2-4; D remains ambiguous. The assigned J gene may be wrong: the sequence end matches TRBJ2-5 better. CDR1 MNHEY and CDR2 SVGAGI come from the germline V gene. The CDR3 length is 15 residues. DNA of the CDR3: TGTGCCAGCACTCCCCTAGGACGAGTACAAGAGACCCAGTACTTC. Protein sequence: CASTPLGRVQETQYF.

The chain joins TRBV5-6 to TRBJ2-7; the D gene is possibly TRBD2 (8 bases). The better agreement between TRBJ2-5 and the DNA end casts doubt on the J call. The CDR3 has 15 residues. From germline, CDR1 is SGHDT and CDR2 YYEEEE. Here the CDR3 DNA reads TGTGCCAGCAGGGTCCGGGAGGGGGCTGTTAAGACCCAGTACTTC. Amino acid sequence: CASRVREGAVKTQYF.

V usage is TRBV5-1 and J usage is TRBJ1-1, with D maybe TRBD1 (5 bases). With 4 bases removed from V and 0 bases from J, the gap between germline ends came to 16 bases. CDR1 and CDR2 from the germline V gene are SGHRS and YFSETQ. The CDR3 loop spans 16 amino acids. Here the CDR3 reads CASSRSRENMNTEAFF. The CDR3 nucleotides are TGCGCCAGCAGCCGATCCAGGGAAAATATGAACACTGAAGCTTTCTTT.

The chain carries TRBV9 and TRBJ2-1; the match to TRBD2 covers 11 bases. From germline, CDR1 is SGDLS and CDR2 YYNGEE. There are 15 residues in the CDR3. The J segment lost 7 bases and the V segment lost 3 bases, leaving 6 bases of the junction unmatched. The CDR3 nucleotides read TGTGCCAGCAGCGACGGGACTAGCGGTGTTAATGAGCAGTTCTTC. Encoded protein: CASSDGTSGVNEQFF.

The gene calls are TRBV12-3 or TRBV12-4 and TRBJ1-5; possibly TRBD1 for D (5 bases). V gave up 5 bases and J gave up 0 bases, with 11 bases separating them. CDR3 length equals 15 residues. CDR3 DNA sequence: TGTGCCAGCAGTCTACAGGAGTATAGCAATCAGCCCCAGCATTTT. Its protein is CASSLQEYSNQPQHF.

The chain has TRBV27 and TRBJ2-5; maybe TRBD2 (6 bases). Gene TRBJ2-7 matches the end of the DNA better, so the J call may be wrong. CDR3 length: 14 residues. Germline V gives CDR1 MNHEY, CDR2 SMNVEV (reference sequence). CDR3 sequence: CASSLIATSPEQYF. In DNA form, the CDR3 reads TGTGCCAGCAGTTTAATCGCTACTAGCCCCGAGCAGTACTTC.

In this sample, this clonotype turned up a few times. This rearrangement joins TRBV6-2 or TRBV6-3 to TRBJ2-4; tentative D call: TRBD2 (7 bases). This CDR3 is 16 amino acids long. V lost 6 bases to trimming and J lost 0 bases, with 15 bases between them. Germline V gives CDR1 MNHEY, CDR2 SVGEGT. The CDR3 reads CASSPRRGLAKNIQYF. The DNA for the CDR3 is TGTGCCAGCAGCCCACGGCGGGGGCTAGCCAAAAACATTCAGTACTTC.

The chain has TRBV20-1 and TRBJ1-1; the D gene is possibly TRBD1 (6 bases). The V gene lost 6 bases and the J gene lost 6 bases, with 17 bases spanning the gap. This CDR3 comprises 13 residues. CDR1 and CDR2 (germline): DFQATT, SNEGSKA (reference sequence). CDR3: CSAGGDTWSEAFF. As DNA, the CDR3 is TGCAGTGCCGGCGGGGACACTTGGTCTGAAGCTTTCTTT.